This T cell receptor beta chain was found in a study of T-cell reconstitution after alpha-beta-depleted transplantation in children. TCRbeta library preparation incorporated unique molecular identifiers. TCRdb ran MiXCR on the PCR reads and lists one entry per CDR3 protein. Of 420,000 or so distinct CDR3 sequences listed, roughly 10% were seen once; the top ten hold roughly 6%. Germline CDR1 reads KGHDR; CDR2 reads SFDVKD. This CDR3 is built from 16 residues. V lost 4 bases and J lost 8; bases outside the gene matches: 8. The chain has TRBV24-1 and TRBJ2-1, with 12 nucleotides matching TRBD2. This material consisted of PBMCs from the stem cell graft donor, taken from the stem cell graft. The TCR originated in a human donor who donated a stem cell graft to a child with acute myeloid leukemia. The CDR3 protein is CATSDPSGGVIDEQFF. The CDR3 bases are TGTGCCACCAGTGACCCTAGCGGGGGGGTGATTGATGAGCAGTTCTTC.